These 27 T cell receptor beta chains came from one sample sequenced in a study of CD8+ T cells in alopecia areata. RNA was extracted and reverse transcribed into cDNA as the sequencing template. Sequencing used immunoSEQ multiplex PCR; TCRdb keeps in-frame clones, though not all of them. The sample carries roughly 190,000 clones, 45% to 75% recorded once. Stated treatment: oral pan-JAK inhibitor, 5-10 mg twice daily. The specimen was CD4+ T cells sorted from blood, collected at week 4, from a patient treated with tofacitinib. Receptor source: a human donor with alopecia areata.

This clone was recorded a few times. This CDR3 is also generated by other DNA sequences in the sample. The gene calls are TRBV2 and TRBJ2-5; tentative D call: TRBD2 (5 bases). V lost 5 bases, J lost 1 base, and 8 bases lay in between. Germline CDR1 is SNHLY and CDR2 is FYNNEI. The CDR3 sequence is 13 residues long. The DNA for the CDR3 is TGTGCCAGCAGTCGGGGTATCCAAGAGACCCAGTACTTC. This encodes CASSRGIQETQYF.

The CDR3 DNA reads as TGCAGCGTTGAAGGCAGGCAGGGGGATACGCAGTATTTT. It is translated as CSVEGRQGDTQYF. The V gene is TRBV29-1, the J gene TRBJ2-3, with D perhaps matching TRBD1 (6 bases). Germline assignment: CDR1 SQVTM and CDR2 ANQGSEA. The CDR3 consists of 13 residues. Trimming shortened V by 1 base and J by 6 bases, and 11 bases separated the two germline ends.

V gene TRBV29-1 combines with J gene TRBJ2-7; D gene ambiguous. The germline V gene has CDR1 SQVTM and CDR2 ANQGSEA. The CDR3 sequence is 14 residues long. Trimming cost V 5 bases and J 5 bases, with 19 bases left between them. The CDR3 coding sequence is TGCAGCGTTATACTGGGCGGCAGGCTCCACGAGCAGTACTTC. Protein product: CSVILGGRLHEQYF.

The CDR3 region has the DNA TGTGCCAGCAGCTTGACGTCTAGCACAGATACGCAGTATTTT. Its protein product is CASSLTSSTDTQYF. The chain uses TRBV11-2 and TRBJ2-3; D is unresolved. Germline lookup yields CDR1 SGHAT and CDR2 FQNNGV. Deletions cut 3 bases from V and 0 bases from J, with 7 bases between. The CDR3 has 14 amino acids.

This clone was recorded once. The chain couples TRBV29-1 to TRBJ2-7; no firm D call. Per the germline V gene, CDR1 is SQVTM and CDR2 is ANQGSEA. The ends were cut back, 7 bases at V and 3 bases at J, with 10 bases in the middle. CDR3 length: 11 residues. CDR3 sequence reads: CSAHNSYEQYF. CDR3 DNA: TGCAGCGCCCACAACAGCTACGAGCAGTACTTC.

There are a few counts of this clone. DNA for the CDR3: TGTGCCTGGAGAGCCGGATCTGGGTATGAAGCTTTCTTT. The encoded protein is CAWRAGSGYEAFF. The rearrangement uses TRBV30 and TRBJ1-1; D remains ambiguous. The CDR3 contains 13 residues. V lost 3 bases and J 7 bases, leaving 15 bases between the germline ends. Germline-derived CDR1 and CDR2 are GTSNPN and SVGIG (reference sequence).

This chain joins TRBV29-1 and TRBJ2-2, with 11 bases identical to TRBD1. J gave up 3 bases and V 4 bases, and 13 bases lay outside the gene matches. CDR1 and CDR2 (germline): SQVTM, ANQGSEA. The CDR3 contains 18 residues. The CDR3 spells CSVGGGQGALLDTGELFF. CDR3 nucleotides: TGCAGCGTTGGGGGCGGACAGGGGGCCCTCCTCGACACCGGGGAGCTGTTTTTT.

The chain uses TRBV10-2 and TRBJ2-7, with D tentatively TRBD2 (6 bases). Germline assignment: CDR1 WSHSY and CDR2 SAAADI. This CDR3 has 11 residues. V was trimmed by 9 bases and J by 5 bases, leaving 11 bases between them. CDR3 nucleotides: TGCGCCAGAAAGGCGGGGAACGAGCAGTACTTC. Translating gives CARKAGNEQYF.

This clone has just a few counts. This chain connects TRBV29-1 to TRBJ2-5; maybe TRBD1 (6 bases). Germline CDR1 is SQVTM and CDR2 is ANQGSEA. The V end was cut by 8 bases, the J end by 5 bases, with 15 bases between. The CDR3 covers 12 residues. In nucleotides, the CDR3 is TGCAGCATACAGGGATGGAGGGAGACCCAGTACTTC. As protein: CSIQGWRETQYF.

This chain joins TRBV29-1 and TRBJ2-3, with D tentatively TRBD2 (5 bases). Germline loops: CDR1 SQVTM, CDR2 ANQGSEA. Trimming left V 5 bases short and J 0 bases short, with 9 bases between. CDR3 length: 13 residues. Written as DNA, the CDR3 is TGCAGCGTTCGGGATCTAAGCACAGATACGCAGTATTTT. Residues: CSVRDLSTDTQYF.

This chain joins TRBV29-1 and TRBJ1-1; the D is unclear. Trimming removed 0 bases at V and 11 bases at J, with 13 bases between. This CDR3 region has 12 residues. CDR1 and CDR2 from the germline V gene are SQVTM and ANQGSEA. CDR3 region: CSVEDRLADAFF. CDR3 DNA: TGCAGCGTTGAAGATCGGCTGGCAGACGCTTTCTTT.

In DNA, the CDR3 is TGTGCCAGCAGTGCGGGAGTACTCAGGAATGAGCAGTTCTTC. Protein: CASSAGVLRNEQFF. The chain recombines TRBV2 with TRBJ2-1; the D gene is possibly TRBD2 (6 bases). V was trimmed by 4 bases and J by 7 bases, leaving 14 bases between them. Germline lookup yields CDR1 SNHLY and CDR2 FYNNEI. The CDR3 spans 14 residues.

This sequence joins TRBV29-1 and TRBJ2-1; D remains ambiguous. CDR1 is SQVTM, CDR2 ANQGSEA, per germline. V gave up 6 bases and J gave up 10 bases, with 16 bases separating them. CDR3 length: 12 amino acids. The CDR3 bases are TGCAGCGTCCGGACGGGCATCCGGGAGCAGTTCTTC. Amino acid sequence: CSVRTGIREQFF.

The chain combines TRBV11-2 with TRBJ2-2; D gene ambiguous. CDR3 size: 13 residues. Germline V lookup: CDR1 SGHAT, CDR2 FQNNGV. V was clipped by 7 bases and J by 1 base, with 7 bases between them. The CDR3 DNA follows: TGTGCCAGCACCCCAGGGAACACCGGGGAGCTGTTTTTT. It codes for CASTPGNTGELFF.

The chain uses TRBV30 and TRBJ2-7; D may correspond to TRBD1 or TRBD2 (5 bases each). The CDR3 extends over 15 amino acids. Germline-derived CDR1 and CDR2 are GTSNPN and SVGIG (reference sequence). V lost 6 bases to trimming and J lost 4 bases, with 22 bases between them. The CDR3 region has the DNA TGTGCCTGCCAACCCAAGGGTTCGGGACGTTACGAGCAGTACTTC. Translation gives CACQPKGSGRYEQYF. Variable domain in full (rest from reference TRBV30 and TRBJ2-7): SQTIHQWPATLVQPVGSPLSLECTVEGTSNPNLYWYRQAAGRGLQLLFYSVGIGQISSEVPQNLSASRPQDRQFILSSKKLLLSDSGFYLCACQPKGSGRYEQYFGPGTRLTVT.

V gene TRBV15 combines with J gene TRBJ2-3; D call uncertain. The germline V gene encodes CDR1 LNHNV and CDR2 YYDKDF (reference sequence). V was trimmed by 5 bases and J by 6 bases, leaving 12 bases between them. The CDR3 has 13 amino acids. The CDR3 DNA reads as TGTGCCACCAGCTCCCCAGAAGCGGATACGCAGTATTTT. Protein sequence: CATSSPEADTQYF.

The gene calls are TRBV11-2 and TRBJ2-1, with a possible D match to TRBD2 (5 bases). The germline V and J ends were trimmed by 5 bases and 12 bases, with 14 bases remaining between them. Germline CDR1 is SGHAT and CDR2 is FQNNGV. CDR3 size: 12 residues. CDR3 DNA sequence: TGTGCCAGCAGCCCCCCGGTCGGGGTGCAGTTCTTC. Translating gives CASSPPVGVQFF.

The rearrangement links TRBV6-5 to TRBJ1-4; D call uncertain. Germline-derived CDR1 and CDR2 are MNHEY and SVGAGI. CDR3 length: 13 amino acids. V was clipped by 2 bases and J by 5 bases, with 6 bases between them. The DNA of the CDR3 is TGTGCCAGCAGTTACAGTCACAATGAAAAACTGTTTTTT. This gives the protein CASSYSHNEKLFF.

The chain combines TRBV5-4 with TRBJ2-3; possibly TRBD2 for D (6 bases). Germline values: CDR1 SGHNT, CDR2 YYREEE (reference sequence). The CDR3 is 15 amino acids. The V and J ends lost 4 bases and 2 bases respectively, with 14 bases between them. CDR3 region: CASSSLRGDTDTQYF. The CDR3 DNA sequence: TGTGCCAGCAGCAGTTTGCGGGGAGACACAGATACGCAGTATTTT.

A few counts support this clone. The chain couples TRBV5-1 to TRBJ2-7, with D perhaps TRBD2 (5 bases). From germline, CDR1 is SGHRS and CDR2 YFSETQ. The CDR3 is made up of 15 amino acids. The V end lost 0 bases, the J end lost 2 bases, and 12 bases lay between the germline ends. The CDR3 region has the DNA TGCGCCAGCAGCTTGGTTCCGGGGTCCACCTACGAGCAGTACTTC. It yields the protein CASSLVPGSTYEQYF.

The chain is built from TRBV29-1 and TRBJ2-7; 9 bases are a match to TRBD1. Losses at the gene ends were 0 bases for V and 3 bases for J; bases not matched to a gene: 6. CDR1 and CDR2 (germline): SQVTM, ANQGSEA. The CDR3 covers 15 residues. CDR3 nucleotide sequence: TGCAGCGTTGAAGATCCGGGGACAGGGATCTACGAGCAGTACTTC. It translates to CSVEDPGTGIYEQYF.

This chain links TRBV30 with TRBJ1-2; tentative D call: TRBD1 (6 bases). The length of the CDR3 is 14 residues. Germline V gene data show CDR1 as GTSNPN and CDR2 as SVGIG (reference sequence). V shed 5 bases and J shed 4 bases, with 17 bases lying between them. DNA for the CDR3: TGTGCCTGGTCCGGGGGGGCAGGGAGCTATGGCTACACCTTC. Residues: CAWSGGAGSYGYTF.

Concerning this clone: The sample has other DNA sequences that encode this CDR3 too. The chain combines TRBV30 with TRBJ2-5; D remains unclear. V lost 5 bases and J lost 5, with 6 bases in between. Germline V gene sequence: CDR1 GTSNPN, CDR2 SVGIG (reference sequence). The CDR3 covers 10 residues. CDR3 sequence: CAWGQETQYF. CDR3 coding DNA: TGTGCCTGGGGGCAGGAGACCCAGTACTTC.

V and J are TRBV18 and TRBJ1-1; D gene ambiguous. Germline V gives CDR1 KGHSH, CDR2 LQKENI. This CDR3 is 13 amino acids long. With 5 bases removed from V and 3 bases from J, the gap between germline ends came to 10 bases. The CDR3 reads CASSEKQDTEAFF. CDR3 sequence (DNA): TGTGCCAGCTCAGAAAAGCAGGACACTGAAGCTTTCTTT.

This chain links TRBV7-2 with TRBJ1-5; 9 nucleotides match TRBD1. V dropped 8 bases and J dropped 7; count of bases not matched to a gene: 3. CDR1 is SGHTA, CDR2 FQGNSA, per germline. This CDR3 has 12 residues. The DNA of the CDR3 is TGTGCCAGCGGCGACAGGGGGCAGCCCCAGCATTTT. Translated: CASGDRGQPQHF.

This chain connects TRBV9 to TRBJ2-3, with 11 nucleotides matching TRBD1. J lost 8 bases, V lost 5 bases, and 13 bases had no gene match. This CDR3 region has 16 residues. CDR1 is SGDLS, CDR2 YYNGEE, per germline. Here the CDR3 DNA reads TGTGCCAGCAGATCCTCGGACAGGGGGCGCTCCGGTACGCAGTATTTT. Protein: CASRSSDRGRSGTQYF.

This clone appeared a few times. This chain connects TRBV9 to TRBJ2-7; D is undetermined. This CDR3 is 13 amino acids long. Trimming pared 3 bases from V and 4 bases from J, leaving 11 bases between. From germline, CDR1 is SGDLS and CDR2 YYNGEE. The CDR3 nucleotides read TGTGCCAGCAGCGCCCGGCCTAGATACGAGCAGTACTTC. It encodes CASSARPRYEQYF. Full variable domain (missing parts from reference TRBV9 and TRBJ2-7): DSGVTQTPKHLITATGQRVTLRCSPRSGDLSVYWYQQSLDQGLQFLIQYYNGEERAKGNILERFSAQQFPDLHSELNLSSLELGDSALYFCASSARPRYEQYFGPGTRLTVT.